This record covers a single TCR beta chain. This CDR3 is 14 amino acids long. V dropped 3 bases and J dropped 6; count of bases not matched to a gene: 4. Germline V gene lookup returns CDR1 SGDLS and CDR2 YYNGEE. This sample is drawn from a study of beta chain features in type 1 diabetes. Study-wide background: Age, gender and cell yields were alike across patients and healthy donors.

The entirety of the isolated RNA underwent reverse transcription, so expressed TCRB transcripts were sequenced. Sequencing used immunoSEQ multiplex PCR; TCRdb keeps in-frame clones, though not all of them. The sample comprises 350,000 or so clones, 15% to 20% of which are singletons, and approximately 0.043% rests with the top ten. The sample comprised naive CD4+ T cells from blood. The receptor's source is a woman aged 18 to 35 in good health. The chain links TRBV9 to TRBJ1-4, with 8 bases aligning to TRBD1. The CDR3 DNA follows: TGTGCCAGCAGCGGACAGGGGAGGGATGAAAAACTGTTTTTT. It translates to CASSGQGRDEKLFF.